This entry lists 20 T cell receptor beta chains sequenced from one sample in a study of molecular identifiers for immune sequencing clone quantification. TCRdb redid the calling of the PCR reads with MiXCR, one entry per CDR3 protein. The table shows about 640,000 distinct CDR3 sequences, with approximately 20% occurring only once. The sequenced sample was naive CD8+ T cells from blood, with Jurkat cell RNA spiked in. Noted subset: FACS-sorted CD8+CD4-CCR7+CD45RA+ naive T cells. The receptors shown here come from a human donor in good health. Some libraries in this study had Jurkat cell RNA spiked in.

This clonotype was picked up a small number of times. The chain employs TRBV5-3 and TRBJ2-3; the match to TRBD2 covers 11 bases. TRBV5-3 is known as an ORF, though its function is uncertain. V shed 3 bases and J 0 bases; nucleotides not matched to a gene: 18. CDR3 size: 21 residues. The CDR3 loop is CARSCPKLAGARIPSTDTQYF. The CDR3 DNA follows: TGTGCCAGAAGCTGCCCAAAACTAGCGGGAGCCCGAATTCCTAGCACAGATACGCAGTATTTT.

This rearrangement joins TRBV7-3 to TRBJ2-2; TRBD2 matches at 14 bases. The CDR3 contains 16 residues. Germline CDR1 SGHTA, CDR2 FQGTGA. After removal of 4 bases from V and 5 bases from J, the junction contained 3 bases not matched to a gene. The CDR3, as DNA: TGTGCCAGCAGCTACGGACTAGCGGGAGGTACCGGGGAGCTGTTTTTT. Amino acids: CASSYGLAGGTGELFF.

This clonotype has just a few counts. The chain links TRBV2 to TRBJ2-1, with a weak D call TRBD1 (6 bases). The CDR3 has 14 amino acids. CDR1 and CDR2 from the germline V gene are SNHLY and FYNNEI. V was pared by 2 bases and J by 5 bases, with 10 bases between. The CDR3 protein is CASSEWTANNEQFF. The CDR3 DNA follows: TGTGCCAGCAGTGAATGGACAGCGAACAATGAGCAGTTCTTC.

This clonotype has a count of ten or more. The V and J genes are TRBV7-9 and TRBJ2-3; TRBD2 agrees at 9 bases. Germline V gene data show CDR1 as SEHNR and CDR2 as FQNEAQ (reference sequence). V trimming: 7 bases; J trimming: 2 bases; junction bases outside the gene matches: 19. This CDR3 is 19 amino acids long. The CDR3 DNA reads TGTGCCAGCACCCCTACACCGCGGGAGGGTGGGGGTCCCACAGATACGCAGTATTTT. Its protein is CASTPTPREGGGPTDTQYF.

This clonotype was detected ten times or more. This chain uses TRBV25-1 with TRBJ2-7; TRBD1 or TRBD2 may be the D gene (5 bases each). Between the trimmed V and J ends, which lost 8 bases and 0 bases, there was a span of 14 bases. Germline lookup yields CDR1 MGHDK and CDR2 SYGVNS. The CDR3 is 14 amino acids. In DNA, the CDR3 is TGTGCCAGCGCAACCGGGGCAGACTCCTACGAGCAGTACTTC. It is translated as CASATGADSYEQYF.

This clonotype was seen many times. The rearrangement uses TRBV13 and TRBJ2-3; possibly TRBD1 for D (5 bases). From germline, CDR1 is PRHDT and CDR2 FYEKMQ (reference sequence). The CDR3 sequence is 15 residues long. Trimming shortened V by 4 bases and J by 0 bases, and 11 bases separated the two germline ends. The CDR3 loop reads CASSSDTQSTDTQYF. The DNA for the CDR3 is TGTGCCAGCAGCTCGGACACCCAAAGCACAGATACGCAGTATTTT. Full variable domain (rest looked up from reference TRBV13 and TRBJ2-3): AAGVIQSPRHLIKEKRETATLKCYPIPRHDTVYWYQQGPGQDPQFLISFYEKMQSDKGSIPDRFSAQQFSDYHSELNMSSLELGDSALYFCASSSDTQSTDTQYFGPGTRLTVL.

The sample holds many counts of this clonotype. J is TRBJ2-5 and V is TRBV6-6; D unclear. CDR1 is MNHNY and CDR2 is SVGAGI in the germline V gene (reference sequence). This CDR3 region has 16 residues. Deletions cut 1 base from V and 0 bases from J, with 12 bases between. The CDR3: CASSYLVIPNQETQYF. CDR3 bases: TGTGCCAGCAGTTACTTGGTAATCCCCAACCAAGAGACCCAGTACTTC.

This clonotype has just a few counts. A single base separates this from a much larger clone, so it may be a read error. This chain links TRBV25-1 with TRBJ2-7; TRBD1 matches 7 bases. Germline CDR1 MGHDK, CDR2 SYGVNS. The CDR3 is 14 amino acids. CDR3 in amino acids: CAGSGWTGIGEQYF. In nucleotides, the CDR3 is TGTGCCGGCAGTGGGTGGACAGGAATAGGGGAGCAGTACTTC.

This clonotype was seen many times. This sequence joins TRBV6-6 and TRBJ2-1; 7 positions match TRBD2. Germline CDR1 and CDR2: MNHNY and SVGAGI (reference sequence). This CDR3 is 17 amino acids long. After removal of 1 base from V and 0 bases from J, the junction contained 6 bases not matched to a gene. The CDR3 nucleotides are TGTGCCAGCAGTTACTTGGCTAGCGGAAACTCCTACAATGAGCAGTTCTTC. This encodes CASSYLASGNSYNEQFF.

This clonotype was observed many times. V and J are TRBV20-1 and TRBJ2-5, with 9 bases fitting TRBD1. The germline gives CDR1 DFQATT, CDR2 SNEGSKA (reference sequence). CDR3 size: 16 residues. V shed 0 bases, J shed 5 bases, and the junction held 10 bases outside the gene matches. As DNA, the CDR3 is TGCAGTGCTAGAGATATCCGGGACAGGGTACGGGAGACCCAGTACTTC. This translates into CSARDIRDRVRETQYF.

This clonotype was observed at least ten times. J is TRBJ2-7 and V is TRBV6-5, with 12 bases matching TRBD1. Germline assignment: CDR1 MNHEY and CDR2 SVGAGI. This CDR3 is 14 amino acids long. After removal of 5 bases from V and 5 bases from J, the junction contained 4 bases not matched to a gene. The CDR3 loop is CASSPGTGGNEQYF. The CDR3 region has the DNA TGTGCCAGCAGTCCCGGGACAGGGGGCAACGAGCAGTACTTC.

This chain joins TRBV2 and TRBJ2-7; weak D call: TRBD2 (5 bases). V lost 4 bases and J 9 bases, leaving 19 bases between the germline ends. In germline, CDR1 is SNHLY, CDR2 FYNNEI. The CDR3 has 14 residues. CDR3 sequence reads: CASSVWAGAVGQYF. The CDR3 region has the DNA TGTGCCAGCAGTGTTTGGGCGGGTGCGGTGGGGCAGTACTTC.

The J gene is TRBJ1-3, the V gene TRBV19, with D unresolved. CDR1 and CDR2 (germline): LNHDA, SQIVND (reference sequence). V lost 2 bases and J 0 bases, leaving 8 bases between the germline ends. The CDR3 covers 15 residues. The CDR3 DNA sequence: TGTGCCAGTAGTATAATCGGCAGCTCTGGAAACACCATATATTTT. Amino acids: CASSIIGSSGNTIYF.

This clonotype was recorded a few times. The CDR3 does not close with the conserved phenylalanine or tryptophan, likely indicating a read error. This rearrangement joins TRBV5-6 to TRBJ2-5; D unresolved. V shed 2 bases and J shed 4 bases, with 12 bases lying between them. The CDR3 totals 14 residues. Germline loops: CDR1 SGHDT, CDR2 YYEEEE. CDR3 protein: CASSLTELAETQYL. CDR3 DNA: TGTGCCAGCAGCTTAACCGAGTTAGCAGAGACCCAGTACCTC.

This chain links TRBV23-1 with TRBJ1-1; D uncertain. TRBV23-1 is an open reading frame whose function is uncertain. V was pared by 3 bases and J by 7 bases, with 12 bases between. This CDR3 region has 13 residues. In DNA, the CDR3 is TGCGCCAGCAGTCATACGGACCTTCGTGAAGCTTTCTTT. This translates into CASSHTDLREAFF.

This clonotype came up many times. This chain uses TRBV5-6 with TRBJ2-3; 9 nucleotides align to TRBD2. Per germline, CDR1 SGHDT and CDR2 YYEEEE. This CDR3 contains 17 residues. Germline trimming cut 0 bases from V and 2 bases from J; bases unmatched to any gene: 7. The CDR3 here is CASSLAASGVFTDTQYF. CDR3 nucleotide sequence: TGTGCCAGCAGCTTGGCGGCTAGCGGGGTTTTCACAGATACGCAGTATTTT.

CDR3 nucleotide sequence: TGTGCCGCCGGGGCGGGGGAGACCCAGTACTTC. Translated: CAAGAGETQYF. The chain combines TRBV27 with TRBJ2-5; possibly TRBD2 for D (6 bases). From germline, CDR1 is MNHEY and CDR2 SMNVEV (reference sequence). The CDR3 covers 11 residues. V was clipped by 11 bases and J by 5 bases, with 12 bases between them.

In the case of this clonotype: Because the CDR3 is missing its conserved closing phenylalanine or tryptophan, this is likely a read error. This sequence joins TRBV27 and TRBJ1-5; D not resolved. This CDR3 contains 14 residues. Germline values: CDR1 MNHEY, CDR2 SMNVEV (reference sequence). Trimming left V 5 bases short and J 5 bases short, with 13 bases between. CDR3 loop: CASSPILADQPQHL. In DNA form, the CDR3 reads TGTGCCAGCAGTCCAATTCTAGCGGATCAGCCCCAGCATCTT.

In its sample, this clonotype was seen many times. This rearrangement joins TRBV4-3 to TRBJ2-2; D is possibly TRBD1 or TRBD2 (6 bases each). Between the trimmed V and J ends, which lost 0 bases and 1 base, there was a span of 18 bases. This CDR3 region has 19 residues. Germline lookup yields CDR1 LGHNA and CDR2 YSLEER. The CDR3 sequence is CASSQDWGLGGMNTGELFF. CDR3 sequence (DNA): TGCGCCAGCAGCCAAGATTGGGGGCTGGGCGGGATGAACACCGGGGAGCTGTTTTTT.

This clonotype has a handful of counts. The chain joins TRBV7-2 to TRBJ2-5, with 7 bases fitting TRBD2. The CDR3 sequence is 14 residues long. In germline, CDR1 is SGHTA, CDR2 FQGNSA. With V trimmed by 4 bases and J by 3 bases, 5 bases remained unmatched. The CDR3 sequence is CASSSGLHEETQYF. The CDR3 nucleotides are TGTGCCAGCAGCTCGGGACTACACGAAGAGACCCAGTACTTC.